What follows describes a single TCR beta chain. These data are taken from a study of human T cells and chemical hapten exposure. Study at large: Sensitization involved placing 2% DPC onto an approximately 2 cm by approximately 2 cm region of upper inner arm skin. Patients received weekly diphenylcyclopropenone doses to the scalp throughout the roughly 23-week study.

Time point in this sample: patch test 2, 6 weeks after DPC sensitization. Treatment reported: therapeutic diphenylcyclopropenone sensitization with weekly scalp DPC. Within the library, unique molecular identifiers were attached to each individual cDNA molecule. TCRdb re-called the RACE reads with MiXCR, one entry per CDR3 protein. The data show under 100,000 distinct CDR3 sequences, with about a tenth seen just once and approximately 2.5% held by the top ten. CDR3 length: 12 amino acids. V gave up 7 bases and J gave up 4 bases, with 10 bases separating them. The TCR sequence derives from a woman in her thirties with alopecia areata. Some clones in this sample may be carry-over from other donors' samples. The sample here was whole blood, taken in connection with sensitization to the hapten diphenylcyclopropenone (DPC). The rearrangement links TRBV12-3 or TRBV12-4 to TRBJ2-5; D unresolved. The CDR3 DNA is TGTGCCAGCAATACGGTAGGAGAGACCCAGTACTTC. This gives the protein CASNTVGETQYF.